This T cell receptor (beta chain) was sequenced during a study of shared clonotypes between healthy human individuals. Study as a whole: The study drew on a couple of women and three men aged 18 to 49 as donors.

Germline loops: CDR1 SGDLS, CDR2 YYNGEE. V lost 4 bases to trimming and J lost 9 bases, with 14 bases between them. This CDR3 spans 13 amino acids. Over several immunoSEQ plates, each subset's genomic DNA was distributed in even portions. Using immunoSEQ multiplex PCR, the repertoire was profiled, and TCRdb retains in-frame clones only, with some absent. The data contain about 2.3 million clones, over 85% of them seen just once; the ten biggest clones take up under 0.45%. Healthy HIV-negative adults without recent acute infections or vaccinations served as donors. The chain joins TRBV9 to TRBJ2-1; D gene unclear. This receptor was taken from a man between 18 and 29 years old in good health. Some clones in this sample may be carry-over from other donors' samples. The source material was naive CD4+ T cells from PBMCs. Indicated subset: CD45RA+ positively selected. CDR3 residues: CASSPQVEREQFF. As DNA, the CDR3 is TGTGCCAGCAGCCCCCAAGTAGAGCGTGAGCAGTTCTTC.